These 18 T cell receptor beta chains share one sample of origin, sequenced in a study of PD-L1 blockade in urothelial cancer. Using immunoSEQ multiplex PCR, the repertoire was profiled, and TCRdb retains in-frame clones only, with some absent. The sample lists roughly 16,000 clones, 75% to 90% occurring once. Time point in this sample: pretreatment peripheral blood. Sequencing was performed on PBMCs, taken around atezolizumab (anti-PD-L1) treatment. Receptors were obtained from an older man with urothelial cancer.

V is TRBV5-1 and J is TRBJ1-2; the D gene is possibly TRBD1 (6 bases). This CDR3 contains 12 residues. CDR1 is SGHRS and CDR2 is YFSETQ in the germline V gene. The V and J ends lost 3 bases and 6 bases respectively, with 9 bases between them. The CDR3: CASSSGAHGYTF. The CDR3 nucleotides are TGCGCCAGCAGCTCAGGGGCCCATGGCTACACCTTC.

The CDR3, as DNA: TGTGCCATAAGAGGACAGGGGCTCGCTCAGCCCCAGCATTTT. Residues: CAIRGQGLAQPQHF. The rearrangement joins TRBV10-3 to TRBJ1-5; 9 bases are shared with TRBD1. V lost 9 bases and J lost 6; bases outside the gene matches: 9. The germline gives CDR1 ENHRY, CDR2 SYGVKD. The CDR3 contains 14 residues.

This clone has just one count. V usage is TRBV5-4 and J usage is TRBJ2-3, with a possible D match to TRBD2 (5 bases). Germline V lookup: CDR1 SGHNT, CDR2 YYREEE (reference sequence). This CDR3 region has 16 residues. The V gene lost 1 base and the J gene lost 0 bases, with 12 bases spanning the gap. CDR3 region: CASSLPGSLSTDTQYF. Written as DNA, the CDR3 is TGTGCCAGCAGCTTGCCTGGGAGCCTGAGCACAGATACGCAGTATTTT.

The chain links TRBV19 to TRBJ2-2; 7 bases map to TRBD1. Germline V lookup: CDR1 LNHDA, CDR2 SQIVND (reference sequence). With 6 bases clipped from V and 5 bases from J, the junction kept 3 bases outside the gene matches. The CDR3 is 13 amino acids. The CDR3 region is CASSHRGTGELFF. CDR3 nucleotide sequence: TGTGCCAGTAGCCACAGGGGAACCGGGGAGCTGTTTTTT.

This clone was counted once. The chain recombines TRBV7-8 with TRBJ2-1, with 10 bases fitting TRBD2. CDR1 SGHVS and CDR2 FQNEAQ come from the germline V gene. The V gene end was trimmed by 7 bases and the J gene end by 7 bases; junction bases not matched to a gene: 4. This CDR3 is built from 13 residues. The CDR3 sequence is CASTKLAGNEQFF. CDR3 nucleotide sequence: TGTGCCAGCACCAAACTAGCGGGGAATGAGCAGTTCTTC.

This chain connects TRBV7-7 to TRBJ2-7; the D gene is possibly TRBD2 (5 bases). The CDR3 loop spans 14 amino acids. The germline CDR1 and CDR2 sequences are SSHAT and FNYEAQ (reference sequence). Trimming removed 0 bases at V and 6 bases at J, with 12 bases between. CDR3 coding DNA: TGTGCCAGCAGCTTAGCACGGGAATCGGGCGAGCAGTACTTC. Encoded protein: CASSLARESGEQYF.

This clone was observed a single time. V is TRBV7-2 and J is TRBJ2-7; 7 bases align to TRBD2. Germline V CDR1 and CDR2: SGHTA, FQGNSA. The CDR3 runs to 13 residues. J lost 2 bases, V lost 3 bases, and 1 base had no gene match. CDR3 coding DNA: TGTGCCAGCAGCTTTGGGGGGGCCTACGAGCAGTACTTC. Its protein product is CASSFGGAYEQYF.

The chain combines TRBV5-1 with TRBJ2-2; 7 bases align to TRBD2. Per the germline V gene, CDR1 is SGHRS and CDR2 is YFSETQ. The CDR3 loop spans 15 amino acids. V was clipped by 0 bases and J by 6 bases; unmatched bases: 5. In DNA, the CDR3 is TGCGCCAGCAGCTTGGGGACTAGGACGTCCGGGGAGCTGTTTTTT. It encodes CASSLGTRTSGELFF.

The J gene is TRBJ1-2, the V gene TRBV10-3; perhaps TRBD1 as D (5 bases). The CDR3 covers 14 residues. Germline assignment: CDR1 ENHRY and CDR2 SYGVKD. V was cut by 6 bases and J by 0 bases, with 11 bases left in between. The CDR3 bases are TGTGCCATCAGCATTGACAGAGCTAACTATGGCTACACCTTC. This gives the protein CAISIDRANYGYTF.

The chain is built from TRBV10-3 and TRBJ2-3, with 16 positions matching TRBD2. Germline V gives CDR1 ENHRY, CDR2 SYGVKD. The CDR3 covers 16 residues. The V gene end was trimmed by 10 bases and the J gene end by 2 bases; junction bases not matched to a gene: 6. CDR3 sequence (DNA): TGTGCCACCGGGACTAGCGGGGGGGCATACACAGATACGCAGTATTTT. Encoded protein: CATGTSGGAYTDTQYF.

The CDR3 DNA sequence: TGTGCCAGCAGCCCAACCGGGACAGGGGGGACCGGGGAGCTGTTTTTT. Its translation is CASSPTGTGGTGELFF. The chain joins TRBV7-2 to TRBJ2-2; TRBD1 matches 11 bases. The CDR3 contains 16 residues. Germline lookup yields CDR1 SGHTA and CDR2 FQGNSA. Trimming removed 5 bases from V and 5 bases from J; junction bases left unmatched: 7.

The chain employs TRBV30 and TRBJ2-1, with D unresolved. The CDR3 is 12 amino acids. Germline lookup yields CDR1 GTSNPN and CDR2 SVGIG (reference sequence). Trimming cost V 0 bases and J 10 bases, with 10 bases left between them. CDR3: CAWSVFTSEQFF. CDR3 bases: TGTGCCTGGAGTGTATTTACGAGCGAGCAGTTCTTC.

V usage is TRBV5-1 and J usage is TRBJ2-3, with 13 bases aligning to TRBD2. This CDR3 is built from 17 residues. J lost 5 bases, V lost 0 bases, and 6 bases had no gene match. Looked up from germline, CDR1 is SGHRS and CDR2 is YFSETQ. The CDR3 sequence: CASSLAPLAGGLDTQYF. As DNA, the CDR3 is TGCGCCAGCAGCTTGGCCCCACTAGCGGGGGGGTTAGATACGCAGTATTTT.

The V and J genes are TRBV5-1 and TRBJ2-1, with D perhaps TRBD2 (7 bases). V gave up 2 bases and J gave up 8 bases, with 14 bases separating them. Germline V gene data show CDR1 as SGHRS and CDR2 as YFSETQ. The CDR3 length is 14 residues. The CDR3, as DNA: TGCGCCAGCAGCTTTCGCGGGGGCGGGGATGAGCAGTTCTTC. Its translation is CASSFRGGGDEQFF.

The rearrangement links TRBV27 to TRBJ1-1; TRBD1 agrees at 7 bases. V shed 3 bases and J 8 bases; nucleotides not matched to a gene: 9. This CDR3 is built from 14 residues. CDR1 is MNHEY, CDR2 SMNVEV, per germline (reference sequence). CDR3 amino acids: CASSLAVKGAEAFF. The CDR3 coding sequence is TGTGCCAGCAGTTTGGCGGTTAAGGGGGCCGAAGCTTTCTTT.

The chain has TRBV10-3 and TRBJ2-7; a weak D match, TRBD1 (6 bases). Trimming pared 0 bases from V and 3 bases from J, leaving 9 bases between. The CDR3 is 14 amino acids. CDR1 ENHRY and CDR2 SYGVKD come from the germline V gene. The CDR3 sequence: CAISESDRDYEQYF. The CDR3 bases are TGTGCCATCAGTGAGTCGGACAGAGACTACGAGCAGTACTTC.

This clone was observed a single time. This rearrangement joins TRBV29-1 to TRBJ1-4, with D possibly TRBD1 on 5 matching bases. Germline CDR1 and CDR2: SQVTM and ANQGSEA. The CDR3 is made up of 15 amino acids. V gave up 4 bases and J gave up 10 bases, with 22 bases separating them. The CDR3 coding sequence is TGCAGCGTTGGTTCGCCGGAGCGGGGCGTGGCAAAACTGTTTTTT. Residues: CSVGSPERGVAKLFF.

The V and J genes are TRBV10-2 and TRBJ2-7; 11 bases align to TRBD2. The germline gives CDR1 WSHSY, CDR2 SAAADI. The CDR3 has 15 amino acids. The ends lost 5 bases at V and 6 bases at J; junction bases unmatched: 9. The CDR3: CASSHGLAGSFEQYF. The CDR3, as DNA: TGCGCCAGCAGTCATGGACTAGCGGGCTCGTTCGAGCAGTACTTC.